A selection of T cell receptor beta chains follows, all from one sample in a study of cytomegalovirus exposure and HLA in healthy donors. Assay: immunoSEQ multiplex PCR; the TCRdb copy retains only in-frame clones and omits some. The sample records 100,000 to 150,000 clones, roughly 77% being singletons. Sequenced sample: PBMCs. The source of these receptors is a man aged 25-40 years in good health and CMV-seronegative. CDR3s include the opening cysteine and the closing phenylalanine or tryptophan. Fields, in order: D gene, V gene, J gene, clone size, CDR3 DNA, CDR3 protein. D genes are given only for firm matches. Clone size is given for some rows only: seen once, a few or many times, or a class if the clone is expanded.

TRBD2	TRBV7-6	TRBJ2-7	NA	TGTGCCAGCAGCGGTGGACTAGCGGGAGCCTACGAGCAGTACTTC	CASSGGLAGAYEQYF
NA	TRBV9	TRBJ2-3	NA	TGTGCCAGCAGCACCGACAACACAGATACGCAGTATTTT	CASSTDNTDTQYF
TRBD1	TRBV5-1	TRBJ2-4	NA	TGCGCCAGCAGCGGGGGGACAGGGGGGTCCAAAAACATTCAGTACTTC	CASSGGTGGSKNIQYF
TRBD1	TRBV5-1	TRBJ1-4	NA	TGCGCCAGCAGCCCCGGGACAGGGTTGGAAAAACTGTTTTTT	CASSPGTGLEKLFF
TRBD1	TRBV7-9	TRBJ2-3	NA	TGTGCCAGCAGCGGAGGGACAGGGGGCACAGATACGCAGTATTTT	CASSGGTGGTDTQYF
NA	TRBV27	TRBJ2-7	few	TGTGCCAGCAGTTCGGGACAGCCCGGGGGCAACGAGCAGTACTTC	CASSSGQPGGNEQYF
NA	TRBV7-6	TRBJ2-7	NA	TGTGCCAGCAGCTTATCGGCAGGGGATAAGTACGAGCAGTACTTC	CASSLSAGDKYEQYF
TRBD1	TRBV5-1	TRBJ2-7	NA	TGCGCCAGCAGCTCGGGACAGAGTCCCTCCGAGCAGTACTTC	CASSSGQSPSEQYF
NA	TRBV6-1	TRBJ2-5	NA	TGTGCCAGCAGTGAAGCGCTGGGCAGGGTAGAGACCCAGTACTTC	CASSEALGRVETQYF
NA	TRBV15	TRBJ2-7	NA	TGTGCCACCAGCAGAAGTTTCTCCTCTGGCGGCCCGAATTACGAGCAGTACTTC	CATSRSFSSGGPNYEQYF
NA	TRBV7-9	TRBJ1-4	few	TGTGCCAGCAGGACGACAGCAACTAATGAAAAACTGTTTTTT	CASRTTATNEKLFF
TRBD2	TRBV27	TRBJ2-3	NA	TGTGCCAGCAGCTATATTGGACTAGCGATAAGCACAGATACGCAGTATTTT	CASSYIGLAISTDTQYF
NA	TRBV7-9	TRBJ2-5	NA	TGTGCCAGCAGCCAAGACAGCCGCCAAGAGACCCAGTACTTC	CASSQDSRQETQYF
TRBD1	TRBV2	TRBJ1-2	few	TGTGCCAGCAGACGACAGGGAGAAGGCTACACCTTC	CASRRQGEGYTF
TRBD2	TRBV7-6	TRBJ2-7	NA	TGTGCCAGCAGCCCTTCTGGACTAGCGGGAAGCTCCTACGAGCAGTACTTC	CASSPSGLAGSSYEQYF
TRBD1	TRBV27	TRBJ2-7	NA	TGTGCCAGCAGTTTAGACAGGGGTGTTTACGAGCAGTACTTC	CASSLDRGVYEQYF
NA	TRBV5-1	TRBJ1-3	once	TGCGCCAGCAGCTTAGGGGTTCCCTCTGGAAACACCATATATTTT	CASSLGVPSGNTIYF
NA	TRBV11-2	TRBJ2-6	NA	TGTGCCAGCAGCTTAGGTGGCATCTCTGGGGCCAACGTCCTGACTTTC	CASSLGGISGANVLTF
NA	TRBV19	TRBJ1-3	NA	TGTGCCAGTAGTATCGGAGGGCCTCGGACGAGGGAAAACACCATATATTTT	CASSIGGPRTRENTIYF
TRBD1	TRBV6-6	TRBJ1-2	NA	TGTGCCAGCAGCGGACAGGGCTCTGGTGGCTACACCTTC	CASSGQGSGGYTF
NA	TRBV19	TRBJ1-5	NA	TGTGCCAGTAGTACGGGTCATCGGCAGCCCCAGCATTTT	CASSTGHRQPQHF
NA	TRBV5-1	TRBJ2-7	once	TGCGCCAGCAGCCCGGGACACCGAGAAGCCTACGAGCAGTACTTC	CASSPGHREAYEQYF
NA	TRBV10-1	TRBJ1-4	NA	TGCGCCAGCAGTGACAACCGGGGTCCCAATGAAAAACTGTTTTTT	CASSDNRGPNEKLFF
NA	TRBV4-3	TRBJ1-1	few	TGCGCCAGCAGCCAAAGTTCCTCGGGACATATGAACACTGAAGCTTTCTTT	CASSQSSSGHMNTEAFF
NA	TRBV7-9	TRBJ1-3	NA	TGTGCCAGCAGTGGCCGGGACACCTCTGGAAACACCATATATTTT	CASSGRDTSGNTIYF
NA	TRBV19	TRBJ1-5	once	TGTGCCAGTAGTATAGACGGGTATAGCAATCAGCCCCAGCATTTT	CASSIDGYSNQPQHF
TRBD1	TRBV28	TRBJ1-5	few	TGTGCCAGCACCCGACAGGGGGCAAGGAGTCAGCCCCAGCATTTT	CASTRQGARSQPQHF
TRBD1	TRBV29-1	TRBJ2-1	NA	TGCAGCGCGTCGGGACAGGGGGTAAATGAGCAGTTCTTC	CSASGQGVNEQFF
NA	TRBV4-3	TRBJ1-1	NA	TGCGCCAGCAGCCAAGATCGGGAGTATGGGGCTGAAGCTTTCTTT	CASSQDREYGAEAFF
TRBD2	TRBV5-1	TRBJ2-1	NA	TGCGCCAGCAGCTCGATGATTGGACTAGCGGGAGTTCCTGAGCAGTTCTTC	CASSSMIGLAGVPEQFF
TRBD1	TRBV7-9	TRBJ2-7	NA	TGTGCCAGCAGCGTGACAGGGGTAGGCTACGAGCAGTACTTC	CASSVTGVGYEQYF
NA	TRBV6-5	TRBJ2-5	NA	TGTGCCAGCAGTACAGGGCGGCAAGAGACCCAGTACTTC	CASSTGRQETQYF
TRBD1	TRBV30	TRBJ1-1	NA	TGTGCCTGGAGTGCCGGGACAGGGAACACTGAAGCTTTCTTT	CAWSAGTGNTEAFF
NA	TRBV4-2	TRBJ1-6	NA	TGTGCCAGCAGCCGAGACCCGGGAGGGGGTAAAGCAAGGAAAAATAATTCACCCCTCCACTTT	CASSRDPGGGKARKNNSPLHF
NA	TRBV7-9	TRBJ2-7	NA	TGTGCCAGCAGCTTAAGGGGATACGAGCAGTACTTC	CASSLRGYEQYF
NA	TRBV11-2	TRBJ2-6	NA	TGTGCCAGCAGCGACGGACACACCTCTGGGGCCAACGTCCTGACTTTC	CASSDGHTSGANVLTF
NA	TRBV6-5	TRBJ2-7	NA	TGTGCCAGCAGTTACTCGGGGGGATCCTACGAGCAGTACTTC	CASSYSGGSYEQYF
NA	TRBV6-6	TRBJ2-4	NA	TGTGCCACCAGTCCGGGGATCGCAGACATTCAGTACTTC	CATSPGIADIQYF
NA	TRBV6-1	TRBJ2-1	NA	TGTGCCAGCAGTGCTGGGCAGGGTCTGTACAATGAGCAGTTCTTC	CASSAGQGLYNEQFF
NA	TRBV6-1	TRBJ2-7	NA	TGTGCCAGCAGTGAAGTGGTCACTACCTCCTACGAGCAGTACTTC	CASSEVVTTSYEQYF
TRBD1	TRBV5-5	TRBJ2-1	NA	TGTGCCAGCAGCTGGGGACAGGGAAACTACAATGAGCAGTTCTTC	CASSWGQGNYNEQFF
NA	TRBV9	TRBJ2-3	NA	TGTGCCAGCAGCGTCGTGGGAGACGGCACAGATACGCAGTATTTT	CASSVVGDGTDTQYF
TRBD1	TRBV28	TRBJ2-7	NA	TGTGCCAGCAGTTTATTGGGACAGAGCTCCTACGAGCAGTACTTC	CASSLLGQSSYEQYF
NA	TRBV4-3	TRBJ2-6	NA	TGCGCCAGCAGCCAAACCTTAACTAGCACTGGGGCCAACGTCCTGACTTTC	CASSQTLTSTGANVLTF
NA	TRBV4-1	TRBJ1-2	NA	TGCGCCAGCAGCCAAGGCAACAGGCTCTATGGCTACACCTTC	CASSQGNRLYGYTF
TRBD2	TRBV10-3	TRBJ2-7	NA	TGTGCCATCAGTGCCCCCGGACTAGTTGTCGAGCAGTACTTC	CAISAPGLVVEQYF
NA	TRBV30	TRBJ2-1	NA	TGTGCCTGGACCGACAGGAGCTCCTACAATGAGCAGTTCTTC	CAWTDRSSYNEQFF
TRBD2	TRBV5-1	TRBJ2-1	NA	TGCGCCAGCGAACTAGCGGAAAAAAATGAGCAGTTCTTC	CASELAEKNEQFF
TRBD2	TRBV4-2	TRBJ2-1	NA	TGTGCCAGCAGCCCGGGCCCGGGACTAGCCCACAATGAGCAGTTCTTC	CASSPGPGLAHNEQFF
NA	TRBV14	TRBJ1-5	NA	TGTGCCAGCAGCCAATTAAGGCAGGGTCTCAATCAGCCCCAGCATTTT	CASSQLRQGLNQPQHF
NA	TRBV21-1	TRBJ2-2	NA	TGTGCCAGCAGCAAAGGCCCTAGGTCGCCGAACACCGGGGAGCTGTTTTTT	CASSKGPRSPNTGELFF
TRBD2	TRBV11-2	TRBJ2-3	NA	TGTGCCAGCAGCTCCCACTTTAGCGGGGCCACAGATACGCAGTATTTT	CASSSHFSGATDTQYF
NA	TRBV4-2	TRBJ1-5	NA	TGTGCCAGCAGCCAAGAACAGGGTCGTCAGCCCCAGCATTTT	CASSQEQGRQPQHF
NA	TRBV5-1	TRBJ2-7	NA	TGCGCCAGCAGCTTTGAGGCAGGGGCCTACGAGCAGTACTTC	CASSFEAGAYEQYF
NA	TRBV12-5	TRBJ1-1	few	TGTGCTAGTGGTTTGGGGGAACAGGGGAACACTGAAGCTTTCTTT	CASGLGEQGNTEAFF